One sample yielded the 27 T cell receptor beta chains listed below, sequenced in a study of T-cell memory formation after mild COVID-19. One entry per CDR3 protein results from TCRdb running MiXCR on the 5' RACE reads. The sample lists 95,000 to 120,000 distinct CDR3 sequences, around a fifth occurring once. The sample was PBMCs or a T cell subset sorted from them (not recorded which). The receptors come from a man aged 18 to 30 who had mild COVID-19 (a few samples of this study predate the infection). Cell type and time point are not known.

This sequence joins TRBV7-4 and TRBJ2-3; tentatively, D is TRBD1 (6 bases). The CDR3 covers 16 residues. Trimming stripped 5 bases from V and 0 bases from J, with 15 bases between. Germline CDR1 reads SGHVT; CDR2 reads SQSDAQ. The CDR3 DNA reads as TGTGCCAGCAGCCAACTTCCGGGACACAGCACAGATACGCAGTATTTT. Its translation is CASSQLPGHSTDTQYF.

This clonotype was detected only a few times. The CDR3 DNA is TGCGCCAGCAGCTTTAATGGGGGCTACGAGCAGTACTTC. Protein sequence: CASSFNGGYEQYF. The chain uses TRBV5-1 and TRBJ2-7, with D perhaps assigned TRBD1 or TRBD2 (5 bases each). Germline V CDR1 and CDR2: SGHRS, YFSETQ. This CDR3 spans 13 amino acids. The V end lost 2 bases, the J end lost 3 bases, and 9 bases lay between the germline ends.

The chain employs TRBV6-6 and TRBJ2-5; the D call may be TRBD1 or TRBD2 (6 bases each). In germline, CDR1 is MNHNY, CDR2 SVGAGI (reference sequence). The CDR3 loop spans 12 amino acids. V lost 6 bases to trimming and J lost 5 bases, with 10 bases between them. CDR3 amino acids: CASSRGLETQYF. The CDR3, as DNA: TGTGCCAGCAGCAGGGGACTGGAGACCCAGTACTTC.

This clonotype showed up just a few times. V gene TRBV7-9 combines with J gene TRBJ2-4, with 9 bases lining up with TRBD1. Germline assignment: CDR1 SEHNR and CDR2 FQNEAQ (reference sequence). The CDR3 runs 15 residues. The V and J ends lost 4 bases and 8 bases, in that order; junction bases with no gene match: 9. Here the CDR3 DNA reads TGTGCCAGCAGCTCCATCACAGGGGGCGAGGACATTCAGTACTTC. Translating it yields CASSSITGGEDIQYF. Complete variable domain (other parts from reference TRBV7-9 and TRBJ2-4): DTGVSQNPRHKITKRGQNVTFRCDPISEHNRLYWYRQTLGQGPEFLTYFQNEAQLEKSRLLSDRFSAERPKGSFSTLEIQRTEQGDSAMYLCASSSITGGEDIQYFGAGTRLSVL.

This clonotype was seen a few times. V usage is TRBV4-1 and J usage is TRBJ2-3; perhaps TRBD1 as D (5 bases). In germline, CDR1 is MGHRA, CDR2 YSYEKL. V lost 7 bases to trimming and J lost 4 bases, with 15 bases between them. This CDR3 contains 14 residues. The CDR3 sequence: CASTGLEGADTQYF. CDR3 bases: TGCGCCAGCACCGGTCTAGAAGGGGCAGATACGCAGTATTTT.

This sequence joins TRBV7-9 and TRBJ2-2, with TRBD2 matching 7 bases. Germline assignment: CDR1 SEHNR and CDR2 FQNEAQ (reference sequence). CDR3 length: 16 amino acids. J was trimmed by 1 base and V by 8 bases; bases with no gene match: 10. This CDR3 reads CASLEAGTENTGELFF. The CDR3 DNA reads as TGTGCCAGCCTCGAAGCGGGGACGGAGAACACCGGGGAGCTGTTTTTT.

This clonotype has ten or more counts. The chain employs TRBV4-2 and TRBJ2-7; D is unresolved. V shed 4 bases and J shed 3 bases, with 10 bases lying between them. This CDR3 is 13 amino acids long. Germline values: CDR1 LGHNA, CDR2 YNFKEQ. CDR3 region: CASSPRADYEQYF. CDR3 in DNA: TGTGCCAGCAGCCCAAGGGCTGACTACGAGCAGTACTTC.

The genes are TRBV7-9 and TRBJ1-1, with D perhaps matching TRBD1 (5 bases). The CDR3 has 11 amino acids. CDR1 and CDR2 (germline): SEHNR, FQNEAQ (reference sequence). Trimming took off 3 bases at V and 10 bases at J, with 9 bases between the two ends. The CDR3 loop reads CASSLTVRAFF. CDR3 coding DNA: TGTGCCAGCAGCTTGACAGTTCGAGCTTTCTTT. The entire variable domain, with the rest obtained from reference TRBV7-9 and TRBJ1-1, is as follows: DTGVSQNPRHKITKRGQNVTFRCDPISEHNRLYWYRQTLGQGPEFLTYFQNEAQLEKSRLLSDRFSAERPKGSFSTLEIQRTEQGDSAMYLCASSLTVRAFFGQGTRLTVV.

The chain has TRBV2 and TRBJ1-2, with a tentative D call TRBD1 (5 bases). Per germline, CDR1 SNHLY and CDR2 FYNNEI. The CDR3 extends over 11 amino acids. Trimming removed 11 bases at V and 4 bases at J, with 11 bases between. CDR3 sequence reads: CAAQTVYGYTF. The DNA for the CDR3 is TGTGCCGCCCAGACAGTCTATGGCTACACCTTC.

The CDR3, as DNA: TGTGCCAGCAGCCTCTTAGCGGGCGCAATCGAGACCCAGTACTTC. Its protein is CASSLLAGAIETQYF. This chain uses TRBV11-1 with TRBJ2-5; 7 bases fit TRBD2. There are 15 residues in the CDR3. The germline gives CDR1 SGHAT, CDR2 FQDESV (reference sequence). Germline trimming cut 5 bases from V and 5 bases from J; bases unmatched to any gene: 11. Filled out from reference TRBV11-1 and TRBJ2-5, the complete variable domain reads EAEVAQSPRYKITEKSQAVAFWCDPISGHATLYWYRQILGQGPELLVQFQDESVVDDSQLPKDRFSAERLKGVDSTLKIQPAELGDSAMYLCASSLLAGAIETQYFGPGTRLLVL.

In this sample, this clonotype turned up once. This chain links TRBV9 with TRBJ2-3; D unresolved. The CDR3 covers 16 residues. Trimming cost V 1 base and J 2 bases, with 14 bases left between them. CDR1 and CDR2 from the germline V gene are SGDLS and YYNGEE. The CDR3 DNA follows: TGTGCCAGCAGCGTATATACTACTATCTCCACAGATACGCAGTATTTT. Its protein is CASSVYTTISTDTQYF.

The V and J genes are TRBV7-6 and TRBJ2-1; 7 bases align to TRBD2. The CDR3 runs 15 residues. The ends lost 0 bases at V and 5 bases at J; junction bases unmatched: 4. Germline CDR1 SGHVS, CDR2 FNYEAQ. The CDR3 DNA reads as TGTGCCAGCAGCTTAGCTCTAGCGGCCAACAATGAGCAGTTCTTC. Translating it yields CASSLALAANNEQFF.

CDR3 protein: CASSSLRDGSSYEQYV. For the CDR3, the DNA is TGTGCCAGCAGTTCTCTCAGGGACGGAAGCTCCTACGAGCAGTACGTC. This rearrangement joins TRBV6-5 to TRBJ2-7; D is perhaps TRBD1 or TRBD2 (5 bases each). Germline V gene data show CDR1 as MNHEY and CDR2 as SVGAGI. The CDR3 runs to 16 residues. Trimming pared 4 bases from V and 0 bases from J, leaving 16 bases between.

This clonotype was counted between two and nine times. The chain uses TRBV11-1 and TRBJ2-3; D is possibly TRBD1 (6 bases). The CDR3 runs to 17 residues. The V gene lost 0 bases and the J gene lost 2 bases, with 15 bases spanning the gap. Per germline, CDR1 SGHAT and CDR2 FQDESV (reference sequence). The chain's CDR3 is CASSLAQGSSFTDTQYF. CDR3 coding DNA: TGTGCCAGCAGCTTAGCGCAGGGGTCTTCGTTCACAGATACGCAGTATTTT.

The V gene is TRBV7-9, the J gene TRBJ1-1, with D unresolved. The CDR3 extends over 14 amino acids. Trimming removed 5 bases from V and 5 bases from J, with 15 bases in between. Per the germline V gene, CDR1 is SEHNR and CDR2 is FQNEAQ (reference sequence). The CDR3 bases are TGTGCCAGCAGCCCATGGGATATGGGAACTGAAGCTTTCTTT. Translating it yields CASSPWDMGTEAFF.

This clonotype was detected only a few times. CDR3 in amino acids: CASRQWTGKAGNQPQHF. The CDR3 DNA reads TGTGCCAGCAGACAATGGACAGGGAAAGCGGGCAATCAGCCCCAGCATTTT. The V and J genes are TRBV12-3 or TRBV12-4 and TRBJ1-5; 8 bases line up with TRBD1. With 6 bases clipped from V and 2 bases from J, the junction kept 12 bases outside the gene matches. The CDR3 totals 17 residues.

This clonotype was observed a few times. The chain joins TRBV6-5 to TRBJ2-1; 8 bases are shared with TRBD1. CDR3 size: 15 residues. Germline V gene data show CDR1 as MNHEY and CDR2 as SVGAGI. The ends lost 10 bases at V and 6 bases at J; junction bases unmatched: 14. DNA for the CDR3: TGTGCCACCTCCTTCGGGCAGGGGGCGCTCAATGAGCAGTTCTTC. Amino acids: CATSFGQGALNEQFF.

The chain carries TRBV12-5 and TRBJ2-2; D call uncertain. CDR3 length equals 11 residues. V dropped 3 bases and J dropped 7 bases, with 3 bases sitting between them. Germline V CDR1 and CDR2: LGHNT, FRNRAP. CDR3 protein: CASGFFGELFF. CDR3 nucleotides: TGTGCTAGTGGTTTCTTCGGGGAGCTGTTTTTT.

The gene calls are TRBV3-1 and TRBJ2-2; no reliable D call. The germline V gene has CDR1 LGHDT and CDR2 YNNKEL (reference sequence). The CDR3 extends over 17 amino acids. Deletions cut 0 bases from V and 9 bases from J, with 20 bases between. CDR3 in DNA: TGTGCCAGCAGCCAAGAGCGGCCAGTTAGACACCTAAGGGAGCTGTTTTTT. It encodes CASSQERPVRHLRELFF.

The chain recombines TRBV15 with TRBJ2-3; 11 positions agree with TRBD2. The CDR3 runs to 15 residues. CDR1 is LNHNV, CDR2 YYDKDF, per germline (reference sequence). V was clipped by 1 base and J by 4 bases; unmatched bases: 1. The CDR3 coding sequence is TGTGCCACCAGCAGAGCTAGCGGGGGGCCAGATACGCAGTATTTT. Translation: CATSRASGGPDTQYF. Full variable domain (remainder filled in from reference TRBV15 and TRBJ2-3): DAMVIQNPRYQVTQFGKPVTLSCSQTLNHNVMYWYQQKSSQAPKLLFHYYDKDFNNEADTPDNFQSRRPNTSFCFLDIRSPGLGDTAMYLCATSRASGGPDTQYFGPGTRLTVL.

J is TRBJ1-6 and V is TRBV27; possibly TRBD1 for D (5 bases). The CDR3 consists of 16 residues. V was shortened by 4 bases and J by 0 bases, with 10 bases between the two germline ends. The germline gives CDR1 MNHEY, CDR2 SMNVEV (reference sequence). CDR3 sequence: CASSSGPGSYNSPLHF. CDR3 DNA sequence: TGTGCCAGCAGTTCGGGACCCGGCTCCTATAATTCACCCCTCCACTTT.

This clonotype has more than one count but fewer than ten. V is TRBV7-6 and J is TRBJ2-3; 8 bases map to TRBD2. From germline, CDR1 is SGHVS and CDR2 FNYEAQ. The V gene end was trimmed by 7 bases and the J gene end by 1 base; junction bases not matched to a gene: 7. The CDR3 contains 15 residues. CDR3 nucleotides: TGTGCCAGCACCGACTCGGGGGGGCGCACAGATACGCAGTATTTT. This translates into CASTDSGGRTDTQYF.

The sample holds one count of this clonotype. This chain uses TRBV6-6 with TRBJ1-5; D ambiguous. Germline CDR1 reads MNHNY; CDR2 reads SVGAGI (reference sequence). V was clipped by 2 bases and J by 11 bases, with 19 bases between them. The CDR3 length is 15 residues. The CDR3 DNA follows: TGTGCCAGCAGTTACGAGACACCCGTCGGGAGGGCCCAGCATTTT. It yields the protein CASSYETPVGRAQHF.

V usage is TRBV20-1 and J usage is TRBJ1-1; D uncertain. The ends were cut back, 5 bases at V and 1 base at J, with 14 bases in the middle. This CDR3 region has 14 residues. Germline values: CDR1 DFQATT, CDR2 SNEGSKA (reference sequence). CDR3 in DNA: TGCAGTGCTTTTCCTGTTGTGGCGAACACTGAAGCTTTCTTT. It is translated as CSAFPVVANTEAFF.

J is TRBJ1-2 and V is TRBV7-8; TRBD1 matches 11 bases. The CDR3 extends over 15 amino acids. After removal of 8 bases from V and 4 bases from J, the junction contained 9 bases not matched to a gene. CDR1 SGHVS and CDR2 FQNEAQ come from the germline V gene. The CDR3 sequence: CASAQRGQGAYGYTF. The DNA of the CDR3 is TGTGCCAGCGCCCAGCGAGGACAGGGGGCCTATGGCTACACCTTC.

This clonotype was seen repeatedly, ten times or more. J is TRBJ2-1 and V is TRBV7-2; D is perhaps TRBD2 (5 bases). The CDR3 totals 17 residues. CDR1 and CDR2 from the germline V gene are SGHTA and FQGNSA. V lost 4 bases to trimming and J lost 0 bases, with 16 bases between them. CDR3 in DNA: TGTGCCAGCAGCTCAGGATTCCCGGGGAGCTCCTACAATGAGCAGTTCTTC. This encodes CASSSGFPGSSYNEQFF.

The gene calls are TRBV11-2 and TRBJ2-2; D not resolved. Germline V gives CDR1 SGHAT, CDR2 FQNNGV. The CDR3 has 13 residues. Trimming removed 5 bases at V and 6 bases at J, with 10 bases between. This CDR3 is CASSEPPPGELFF. Here the CDR3 DNA reads TGTGCCAGCAGCGAGCCGCCCCCCGGGGAGCTGTTTTTT.